This is a list of T cell receptor beta chains from one sample in a study of response to subunit inactivated influenza vaccine. MiXCR was run by TCRdb on the RT-PCR reads, yielding one entry per CDR3 protein. The sample carries approximately 500,000 distinct CDR3 sequences, approximately 12% recorded once. Sequencing was performed on PBMCs from blood, taken more than 35 days after vaccination. The origin of the receptors is a man aged 50 or older who received an inactivated influenza vaccine. Each CDR3 is given with its conserved first and last residue. D genes are given only for firm matches. Part of the rows lack a size; the others show once, few, many or a class for expanded clones.

V gene	clone size	J gene	D gene	CDR3 protein	CDR3 DNA
TRBV5-1	few	TRBJ2-1	TRBD1	CASNPGQGAGEQFF	TGCGCCAGCAACCCGGGACAGGGGGCGGGTGAGCAGTTCTTC
TRBV20-1	-	TRBJ2-4	TRBD2	CSARRGGSGNIQYF	TGCAGTGCCAGACGGGGGGGGTCCGGAAACATTCAGTACTTC
TRBV7-2	-	TRBJ1-1	-	CASSPGRFELDTEAFF	TGTGCCAGCAGCCCCGGCAGGTTTGAATTGGACACTGAAGCTTTCTTT
TRBV11-2	-	TRBJ2-2	TRBD2	CASSLVLAGGDTGELFF	TGTGCCAGCAGCTTAGTCTTGGCGGGGGGGGACACCGGGGAGCTGTTTTTT
TRBV6-5	few	TRBJ1-1	-	CASSPLAGGAFF	TGTGCCAGCAGCCCCCTCGCCGGAGGCGCTTTCTTT
TRBV7-9	-	TRBJ2-1	TRBD2	CASSLSTSGGVEQFF	TGTGCCAGCAGCTTAAGTACTAGCGGAGGGGTTGAGCAGTTCTTC
TRBV5-1	-	TRBJ1-2	-	CASSLAGGTHYGYTF	TGCGCCAGCAGCTTGGCCGGGGGGACCCACTATGGCTACACCTTC
TRBV2	few	TRBJ1-5	-	CASSSEGAGNQPQHF	TGTGCCAGCAGCAGTGAAGGGGCAGGCAATCAGCCCCAGCATTTT
TRBV20-1	few	TRBJ2-1	-	CSAKGYGRSSYNEQFF	TGCAGTGCTAAGGGGTACGGTAGGAGCTCCTACAATGAGCAGTTCTTC
TRBV12-3/TRBV12-4	few	TRBJ1-4	-	CASRLSHSGEKLFF	TGTGCCAGCAGACTGTCCCATTCTGGTGAAAAACTGTTTTTT
TRBV7-7	few	TRBJ2-7	-	CASSLTAGSYEQYF	TGTGCCAGCAGCTTAACGGCTGGCTCCTACGAGCAGTACTTC
TRBV20-1	few	TRBJ2-1	TRBD2	CSASQASGYNEQFF	TGCAGTGCTAGTCAGGCTAGCGGATACAATGAGCAGTTCTTC
TRBV21-1	many	TRBJ2-2	-	CASQDQKASCNTGELFF	TGTGCCAGCCAGGACCAAAAGGCTAGCTGTAACACCGGGGAGCTGTTTTTT
TRBV12-3/TRBV12-4	few	TRBJ2-6	-	CASREQGSGANVLTF	TGTGCCAGCAGGGAACAGGGAAGTGGGGCCAACGTCCTGACTTTC
TRBV6-5	many	TRBJ1-5	-	CASSFSGGAGQPQHF	TGTGCCAGCAGTTTCTCCGGGGGCGCGGGTCAGCCCCAGCATTTT
TRBV20-1	many	TRBJ1-1	TRBD1	CSARPQQGAQTEAFF	TGCAGTGCTAGGCCCCAACAGGGGGCGCAAACTGAAGCTTTCTTT
TRBV7-2	few	TRBJ1-6	-	CASSVSGTGASPLHF	TGTGCCAGCAGCGTATCCGGGACGGGAGCTTCACCCCTCCACTTT
TRBV4-3	few	TRBJ2-3	TRBD2	CASSQGELAGGGSQYF	TGCGCCAGCAGCCAAGGCGAGCTAGCGGGGGGGGGTTCGCAGTATTTT
TRBV5-1	few	TRBJ2-7	TRBD1	CASSFGTGTSYEQYF	TGCGCCAGCAGCTTCGGGACAGGGACATCCTACGAGCAGTACTTC
TRBV7-2	once	TRBJ2-1	TRBD2	CASSSVLAGNPEQFF	TGTGCCAGCAGCTCAGTGCTAGCGGGAAATCCTGAGCAGTTCTTC
TRBV4-3	few	TRBJ2-7	TRBD2	CASSPSPGGAPYEQYF	TGCGCCAGCAGCCCATCTCCCGGGGGGGCCCCCTACGAGCAGTACTTC
TRBV20-1	few	TRBJ1-6	TRBD1	CSARQGANNSPLHF	TGCAGTGCTAGACAGGGGGCAAATAATTCACCCCTCCACTTT
TRBV4-3	few	TRBJ1-6	TRBD1	CASSQDPRTGQRSPLHF	TGCGCCAGCAGCCAAGATCCTAGGACAGGGCAAAGATCACCCCTCCACTTT